These 2 T cell receptor beta chains came from one sample sequenced in a study of identifying expanded T cells in peripheral blood. Sequenced by immunoSEQ multiplex PCR; TCRdb stores in-frame clones only, minus some. The sample holds about 86,000 clones, approximately 81% seen once. Material: blood. Every receptor here comes from a person aged 18 to 75 in good health.

This clone appeared a few times. The genes are TRBV7-9 and TRBJ2-3; D call uncertain. Germline-derived CDR1 and CDR2 are SEHNR and FQNEAQ (reference sequence). V gave up 5 bases and J gave up 7 bases, with 7 bases separating them. This CDR3 comprises 11 residues. Here the CDR3 reads CASSPGNTQYF. The CDR3 bases are TGTGCCAGCAGCCCCGGAAATACGCAGTATTTT. The full variable domain, rest sourced from reference TRBV7-9 and TRBJ2-3, is DTGVSQNPRHKITKRGQNVTFRCDPISEHNRLYWYRQTLGQGPEFLTYFQNEAQLEKSRLLSDRFSAERPKGSFSTLEIQRTEQGDSAMYLCASSPGNTQYFGPGTRLTVL.

The V gene is TRBV4-1, the J gene TRBJ2-3; 7 nucleotides line up with TRBD2. With 2 bases clipped from V and 2 bases from J, the junction kept 4 bases outside the gene matches. Germline CDR1 reads MGHRA; CDR2 reads YSYEKL. CDR3 length: 15 residues. The CDR3 nucleotides are TGCGCCAGCAGCCAACCAGCGGGGTACACAGATACGCAGTATTTT. It specifies CASSQPAGYTDTQYF.